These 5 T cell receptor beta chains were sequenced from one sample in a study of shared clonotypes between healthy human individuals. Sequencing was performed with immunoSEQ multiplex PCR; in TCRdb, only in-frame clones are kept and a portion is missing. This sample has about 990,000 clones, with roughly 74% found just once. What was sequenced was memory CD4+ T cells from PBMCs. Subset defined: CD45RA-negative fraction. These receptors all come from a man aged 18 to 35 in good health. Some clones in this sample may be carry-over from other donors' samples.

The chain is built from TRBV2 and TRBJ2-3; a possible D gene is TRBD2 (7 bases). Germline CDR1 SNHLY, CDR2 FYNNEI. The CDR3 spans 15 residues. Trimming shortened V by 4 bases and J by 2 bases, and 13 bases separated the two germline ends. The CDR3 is CASSAMGGHTDTQYF. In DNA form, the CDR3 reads TGTGCCAGCAGTGCCATGGGGGGGCACACAGATACGCAGTATTTT.

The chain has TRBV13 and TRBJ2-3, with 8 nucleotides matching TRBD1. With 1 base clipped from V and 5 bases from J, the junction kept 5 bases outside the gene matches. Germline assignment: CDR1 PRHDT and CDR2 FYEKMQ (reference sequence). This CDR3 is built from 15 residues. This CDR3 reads CASSLAGGAGDTQYF. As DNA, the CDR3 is TGTGCCAGCAGCTTAGCAGGGGGCGCAGGAGATACGCAGTATTTT.

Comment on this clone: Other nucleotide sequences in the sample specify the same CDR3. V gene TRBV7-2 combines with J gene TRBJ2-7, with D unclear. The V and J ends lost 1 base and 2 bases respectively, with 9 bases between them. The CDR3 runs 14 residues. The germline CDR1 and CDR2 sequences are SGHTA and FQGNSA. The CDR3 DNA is TGTGCCAGCAGCTTAGGGTGGAGAACCTACGAGCAGTACTTC. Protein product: CASSLGWRTYEQYF.

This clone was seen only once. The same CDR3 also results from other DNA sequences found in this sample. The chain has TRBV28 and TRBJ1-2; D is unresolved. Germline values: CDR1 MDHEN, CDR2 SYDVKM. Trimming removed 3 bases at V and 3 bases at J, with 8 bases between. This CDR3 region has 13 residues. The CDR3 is CASSFRGDYGYTF. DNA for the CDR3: TGTGCCAGCAGTTTCCGGGGAGACTATGGCTACACCTTC.

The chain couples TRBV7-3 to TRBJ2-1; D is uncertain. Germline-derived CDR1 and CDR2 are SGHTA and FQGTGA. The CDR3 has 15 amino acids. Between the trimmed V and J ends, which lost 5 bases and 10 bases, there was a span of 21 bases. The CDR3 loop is CASSLDSTRLQEQFF. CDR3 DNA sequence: TGTGCCAGCAGCCTTGACTCCACACGCCTACAAGAGCAGTTCTTC.